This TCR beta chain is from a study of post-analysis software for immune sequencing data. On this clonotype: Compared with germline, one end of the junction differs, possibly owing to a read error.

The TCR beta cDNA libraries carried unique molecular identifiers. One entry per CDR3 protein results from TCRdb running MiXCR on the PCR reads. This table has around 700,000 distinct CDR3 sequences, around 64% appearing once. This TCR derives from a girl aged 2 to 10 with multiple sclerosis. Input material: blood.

The CDR3 bases are TGCACCAGCAGCTTGTTATCGGGGGTTGGCTACAATGAGCAGTTCTTC. It encodes CTSSLLSGVGYNEQFF. The chain joins TRBV5-1 to TRBJ2-1, with D perhaps TRBD2 (6 bases). The CDR3 sequence is 16 residues long. Germline V gives CDR1 SGHRS, CDR2 YFSETQ. The full variable domain, rest sourced from reference TRBV5-1 and TRBJ2-1, is KAGVTQTPRYLIKTRGQQVTLSCSPISGHRSVSWYQQTPGQGLQFLFEYFSETQRNKGNFPGRFSGRQFSNSRSEMNVSTLELGDSALYLCTSSLLSGVGYNEQFFGPGTRLTVL.